This entry lists 27 T cell receptor beta chains sequenced from one sample in a study of blood T cell repertoires in COVID-19. This table comes from immunoSEQ multiplex PCR, and its TCRdb copy is limited to in-frame clones, with some not included. This table has some 250,000 clones, around 80% appearing once. Specimen: peripheral blood. These receptors all come from an elderly man with acute or convalescent COVID-19.

The genes are TRBV19 and TRBJ1-3; 7 bases agree with TRBD1. The CDR3 is made up of 15 amino acids. The junction had 4 bases not matched to a gene; V was cut back by 5 bases and J by 0 bases. The germline V gene has CDR1 LNHDA and CDR2 SQIVND (reference sequence). CDR3 in amino acids: CASSWTGVSGNTIYF. In nucleotides, the CDR3 is TGTGCCAGTAGTTGGACAGGCGTCTCTGGAAACACCATATATTTT.

V gene TRBV6-5 combines with J gene TRBJ1-1; the match to TRBD1 covers 9 bases. The length of the CDR3 is 16 residues. With 0 bases clipped from V and 4 bases from J, the junction kept 6 bases outside the gene matches. The germline V gene encodes CDR1 MNHEY and CDR2 SVGAGI. This CDR3 reads CASSYSRTGGLTEAFF. As DNA, the CDR3 is TGTGCCAGCAGTTACTCGAGAACAGGGGGCCTCACTGAAGCTTTCTTT.

The rearrangement uses TRBV24-1 and TRBJ2-1; 11 bases map to TRBD2. J was trimmed by 0 bases and V by 2 bases; bases with no gene match: 8. Germline values: CDR1 KGHDR, CDR2 SFDVKD. This CDR3 spans 19 amino acids. CDR3 nucleotides: TGTGCCACCAGTGATTCCCAGCCTACTAGCGGGAGCTCCTACAATGAGCAGTTCTTC. This encodes CATSDSQPTSGSSYNEQFF.

The chain's CDR3 is CATSDAGQGKNEQFF. The CDR3, as DNA: TGTGCCACCAGTGACGCGGGACAGGGTAAGAATGAGCAGTTCTTC. The chain couples TRBV24-1 to TRBJ2-1; 9 positions match TRBD1. This CDR3 region has 15 residues. V lost 4 bases to trimming and J lost 7 bases; unmatched junction nucleotides: 7. The germline V gene encodes CDR1 KGHDR and CDR2 SFDVKD.

V gene TRBV29-1 combines with J gene TRBJ2-7, with TRBD2 matching over 9 bases. Germline values: CDR1 SQVTM, CDR2 ANQGSEA. This CDR3 spans 17 amino acids. J gave up 3 bases and V 0 bases, and 12 bases lay outside the gene matches. The CDR3 reads CSVEELAGADPRYEQYF. CDR3 DNA sequence: TGCAGCGTTGAAGAGTTAGCGGGAGCGGACCCTCGCTACGAGCAGTACTTC.

The V call is TRBV23-1, the J call TRBJ1-2; D possibly corresponds to TRBD1 (6 bases). TRBV23-1 is identified as an open reading frame with a role that is uncertain. V was trimmed by 2 bases and J by 2 bases, leaving 21 bases between them. This CDR3 is built from 18 residues. The CDR3 reads CASSQPARSAGENYGYTF. Here the CDR3 DNA reads TGCGCCAGCAGTCAACCCGCTCGCAGCGCAGGGGAAAACTATGGCTACACCTTC.

The chain uses TRBV3-1 (or the pseudogene TRBV3-2) and TRBJ2-5; 9 bases are a match to TRBD2. The V and J ends lost 4 bases and 5 bases, in that order; junction bases with no gene match: 14. Germline V gene data show CDR1 as LGHDT and CDR2 as YNNKEL (reference sequence). The CDR3 length is 17 residues. CDR3 protein: CASSPTWAGGPAETQYF. The CDR3 DNA reads TGTGCCAGCAGCCCTACTTGGGCGGGGGGGCCGGCTGAGACCCAGTACTTC.

The chain employs TRBV9 and TRBJ1-1, with 7 bases identical to TRBD1. J lost 4 bases, V lost 4 bases, and 10 bases had no gene match. Germline V gene data show CDR1 as SGDLS and CDR2 as YYNGEE. The CDR3 contains 15 residues. CDR3 in DNA: TGTGCCAGCAGCACCCTCGACAGGGTCGGCACTGAAGCTTTCTTT. It codes for CASSTLDRVGTEAFF.

This rearrangement joins TRBV18 to TRBJ1-2, with TRBD1 identical over 10 bases. Germline trimming cut 3 bases from V and 2 bases from J; bases unmatched to any gene: 3. The CDR3 consists of 15 residues. Germline V gene data show CDR1 as KGHSH and CDR2 as LQKENI. The CDR3, as DNA: TGTGCCAGCTCACCCGAGACAGGGGGCAACTATGGCTACACCTTC. Its protein product is CASSPETGGNYGYTF.

For this clone: The same CDR3 also results from other DNA sequences found in this sample. The genes are TRBV5-1 and TRBJ1-5, with 8 bases aligning to TRBD1. V trimming: 4 bases; J trimming: 7 bases; junction bases outside the gene matches: 7. This CDR3 has 14 residues. The V gene's germline CDR1 is SGHRS and CDR2 YFSETQ. The CDR3 here is CASSPGQGGQPQHF. DNA of the CDR3: TGCGCCAGCAGCCCCGGACAGGGTGGGCAGCCCCAGCATTTT.

The genes are TRBV9 and TRBJ2-1, with TRBD1 identical over 7 bases. V trimming: 1 base; J trimming: 3 bases; junction bases outside the gene matches: 4. The CDR3 runs 15 residues. The germline CDR1 and CDR2 sequences are SGDLS and YYNGEE. The CDR3 here is CASSVQDRDYNEQFF. The CDR3 DNA follows: TGTGCCAGCAGCGTACAAGACAGGGACTACAATGAGCAGTTCTTC.

The genes are TRBV5-4 and TRBJ2-7; 8 bases align to TRBD1. This CDR3 has 14 residues. CDR1 is SGHNT and CDR2 is YYREEE in the germline V gene (reference sequence). Trimming removed 2 bases from V and 4 bases from J; junction bases left unmatched: 5. CDR3 in DNA: TGTGCCAGCAGCTTTGACAGGGGAGAGTACGAGCAGTACTTC. It specifies CASSFDRGEYEQYF.

Only a few counts were recorded for this clone. V and J are TRBV28 and TRBJ2-1, with a tentative D call TRBD2 (7 bases). V was pared by 3 bases and J by 5 bases, with 14 bases between. The CDR3 totals 15 residues. Germline values: CDR1 MDHEN, CDR2 SYDVKM. The chain's CDR3 is CASSFMRGRDNEQFF. CDR3 sequence (DNA): TGTGCCAGCAGTTTCATGAGGGGGAGGGACAATGAGCAGTTCTTC.

The V gene is TRBV30, the J gene TRBJ2-6; D is possibly TRBD2 (5 bases). This CDR3 has 14 amino acids. Per the germline V gene, CDR1 is GTSNPN and CDR2 is SVGIG (reference sequence). V dropped 1 base and J dropped 3 bases, with 7 bases sitting between them. The CDR3 DNA sequence: TGTGCCTGGAGTGACGACTATGGGGCCAACGTCCTGACTTTC. It codes for CAWSDDYGANVLTF. The full variable domain, rest sourced from reference TRBV30 and TRBJ2-6, is SQTIHQWPATLVQPVGSPLSLECTVEGTSNPNLYWYRQAAGRGLQLLFYSVGIGQISSEVPQNLSASRPQDRQFILSSKKLLLSDSGFYLCAWSDDYGANVLTFGAGSRLTVL.

The chain couples TRBV5-5 to TRBJ2-7; 7 bases are a match to TRBD1. The CDR3 extends over 13 amino acids. With 4 bases clipped from V and 7 bases from J, the junction kept 8 bases outside the gene matches. Germline V lookup: CDR1 SGHKS, CDR2 YYEKEE (reference sequence). The CDR3 here is CASSPRWTGEQYF. The CDR3 nucleotides are TGTGCCAGCAGCCCCCGGTGGACAGGTGAGCAGTACTTC.

The gene calls are TRBV4-1 and TRBJ2-1, with D perhaps TRBD2 (5 bases). The length of the CDR3 is 16 residues. With 5 bases removed from V and 4 bases from J, the gap between germline ends came to 18 bases. Germline V gene data show CDR1 as MGHRA and CDR2 as YSYEKL. CDR3 nucleotides: TGCGCCAGCAGCTCTCATGGGAGCGGCCGATACAATGAGCAGTTCTTC. This encodes CASSSHGSGRYNEQFF.

This clone has just a few counts. This chain uses TRBV2 with TRBJ1-2, with D possibly matching TRBD1 (5 bases). Trimming shortened V by 4 bases and J by 4 bases, and 10 bases separated the two germline ends. Looked up from germline, CDR1 is SNHLY and CDR2 is FYNNEI. This CDR3 spans 13 amino acids. CDR3 amino acids: CASSGWQGYGYTF. CDR3 nucleotides: TGTGCCAGCAGTGGTTGGCAGGGCTATGGCTACACCTTC.

The genes are TRBV14 and TRBJ1-6; no clear D. This CDR3 is built from 15 residues. Germline CDR1 and CDR2: SGHDN and FVKESK. The V end was cut by 7 bases, the J end by 7 bases, with 17 bases between. The CDR3 loop reads CASKPSGTTNSPLHF. CDR3 in DNA: TGTGCCAGCAAACCTTCCGGCACGACAAATTCACCCCTCCACTTT.

This chain joins TRBV5-1 and TRBJ2-5; maybe TRBD1 (5 bases). With 0 bases removed from V and 3 bases from J, the gap between germline ends came to 15 bases. Germline CDR1 and CDR2: SGHRS and YFSETQ. The CDR3 has 16 residues. The CDR3 is CASSLAPIGAEETQYF. The DNA of the CDR3 is TGCGCCAGCAGCTTGGCCCCGATAGGGGCTGAAGAGACCCAGTACTTC. The full variable domain, rest sourced from reference TRBV5-1 and TRBJ2-5, is KAGVTQTPRYLIKTRGQQVTLSCSPISGHRSVSWYQQTPGQGLQFLFEYFSETQRNKGNFPGRFSGRQFSNSRSEMNVSTLELGDSALYLCASSLAPIGAEETQYFGPGTRLLVL.

The V gene is TRBV6-2 or TRBV6-3, the J gene TRBJ1-2, with D uncertain. The germline gives CDR1 MNHEY, CDR2 SVGEGT. The V gene lost 4 bases and the J gene lost 5 bases, with 5 bases spanning the gap. This CDR3 is 11 amino acids long. The DNA of the CDR3 is TGTGCCAGCAGTTCGGGATATGGCTACACCTTC. This gives the protein CASSSGYGYTF.

The rearrangement uses TRBV7-8 and TRBJ2-3, with 7 nucleotides matching TRBD2. The CDR3 has 15 residues. The germline CDR1 and CDR2 sequences are SGHVS and FQNEAQ. With V trimmed by 2 bases and J by 6 bases, 8 bases remained unmatched. The chain's CDR3 is CASSLSAGVTDTQYF. The CDR3 DNA follows: TGTGCCAGCAGCTTATCGGCGGGAGTTACTGATACGCAGTATTTT.

The chain combines TRBV3-1 (or the pseudogene TRBV3-2) with TRBJ1-4, with TRBD1 identical over 7 bases. V gave up 3 bases and J gave up 0 bases; unmatched junction bases: 4. The CDR3 runs 16 residues. Germline loops: CDR1 LGHDT, CDR2 YNNKEL (reference sequence). This chain's CDR3 is CASSQGDRATNEKLFF. CDR3 in DNA: TGTGCCAGCAGCCAGGGCGACAGGGCAACTAATGAAAAACTGTTTTTT.

The chain links TRBV11-3 to TRBJ2-5; 12 positions match TRBD2. This CDR3 spans 14 amino acids. CDR1 and CDR2 from the germline V gene are SGHNT and YENEEA. The J segment lost 5 bases and the V segment lost 4 bases, leaving 2 bases of the junction unmatched. This CDR3 reads CASSYTSGGETQYF. DNA of the CDR3: TGTGCCAGCAGCTATACTAGCGGGGGGGAGACCCAGTACTTC.

This chain uses TRBV5-1 with TRBJ2-2; 7 nucleotides match TRBD1. Germline CDR1 and CDR2: SGHRS and YFSETQ. This CDR3 has 14 residues. After removal of 7 bases from V and 4 bases from J, the junction contained 7 bases not matched to a gene. CDR3 coding DNA: TGCGCCAGCCGACCGGGACAGATCACCGGGGAGCTGTTTTTT. Its protein is CASRPGQITGELFF.

The rearrangement links TRBV28 to TRBJ2-7; TRBD1 aligns across 9 bases. The CDR3 runs to 16 residues. Germline V gene lookup returns CDR1 MDHEN and CDR2 SYDVKM. Trimming took 7 bases from V and 2 from J; bases not matched to a gene: 12. CDR3: CASTLTGQGSTYEQYF. CDR3 in DNA: TGTGCCAGCACCTTGACCGGACAGGGGAGCACCTACGAGCAGTACTTC. The variable domain in full, completed from reference TRBV28 and TRBJ2-7, reads DVKVTQSSRYLVKRTGEKVFLECVQDMDHENMFWYRQDPGLGLRLIYFSYDVKMKEKGDIPEGYSVSREKKERFSLILESASTNQTSMYLCASTLTGQGSTYEQYFGPGTRLTVT.

This rearrangement joins TRBV19 to TRBJ1-2; 7 bases are shared with TRBD1. This CDR3 is built from 15 residues. The J segment lost 4 bases and the V segment lost 0 bases, leaving 5 bases of the junction unmatched. Germline CDR1 is LNHDA and CDR2 is SQIVND (reference sequence). Here the CDR3 reads CASSIDRNRGYGYTF. The CDR3 region has the DNA TGTGCCAGTAGTATAGATCGGAACAGGGGCTATGGCTACACCTTC.

The chain combines TRBV2 with TRBJ2-7, with TRBD1 matching 7 bases. Germline lookup yields CDR1 SNHLY and CDR2 FYNNEI. With V trimmed by 7 bases and J by 2 bases, 8 bases remained unmatched. The CDR3 is 14 amino acids. The CDR3 DNA is TGTGCCAGCACCTGGGACAGCCCCCCCTACGAGCAGTACTTC. It yields the protein CASTWDSPPYEQYF.